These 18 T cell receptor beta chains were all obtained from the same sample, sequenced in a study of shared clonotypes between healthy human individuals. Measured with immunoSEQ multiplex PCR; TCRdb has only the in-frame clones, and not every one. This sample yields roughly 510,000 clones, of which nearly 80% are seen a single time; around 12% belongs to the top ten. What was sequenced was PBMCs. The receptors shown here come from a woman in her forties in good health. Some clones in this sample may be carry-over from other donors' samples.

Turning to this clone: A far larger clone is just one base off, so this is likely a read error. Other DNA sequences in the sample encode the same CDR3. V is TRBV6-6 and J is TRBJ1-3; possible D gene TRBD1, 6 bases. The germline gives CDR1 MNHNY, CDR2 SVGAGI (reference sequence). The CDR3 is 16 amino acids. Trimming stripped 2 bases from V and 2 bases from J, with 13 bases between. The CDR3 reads CASSYGTGGPGNTIYF. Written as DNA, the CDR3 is TGTGCCAGCAGTTACGGGACGGGGGGCCCTGGAAACACCATATATTTT.

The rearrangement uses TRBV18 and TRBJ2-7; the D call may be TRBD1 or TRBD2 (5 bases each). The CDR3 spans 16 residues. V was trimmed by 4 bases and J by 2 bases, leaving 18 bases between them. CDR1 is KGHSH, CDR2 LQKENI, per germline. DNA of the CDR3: TGTGCCAGCTCACAACTAGTGGGGACCCAGCCCTACGAGCAGTACTTC. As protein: CASSQLVGTQPYEQYF.

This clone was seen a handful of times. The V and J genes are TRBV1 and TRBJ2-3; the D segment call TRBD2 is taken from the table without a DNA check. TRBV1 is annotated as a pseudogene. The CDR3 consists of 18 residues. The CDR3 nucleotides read TGCACCAGCAGCCAAGCTTATAGCGGGAGGAGGGGCACAGATACGCAGTATTTT. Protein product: CTSSQAYSGRRGTDTQYF.

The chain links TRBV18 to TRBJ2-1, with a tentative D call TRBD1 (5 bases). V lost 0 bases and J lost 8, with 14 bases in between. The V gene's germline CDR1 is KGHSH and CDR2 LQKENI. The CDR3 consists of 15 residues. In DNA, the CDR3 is TGTGCCAGCTCACCACCGGTTGGGGCTAGGCATGAGCAGTTCTTC. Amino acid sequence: CASSPPVGARHEQFF.

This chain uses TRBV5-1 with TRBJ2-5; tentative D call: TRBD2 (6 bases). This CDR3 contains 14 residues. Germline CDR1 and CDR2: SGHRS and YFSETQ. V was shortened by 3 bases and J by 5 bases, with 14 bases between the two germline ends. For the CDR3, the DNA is TGCGCCAGCAGCTCCCCTGGAGGGTGGGAGACCCAGTACTTC. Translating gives CASSSPGGWETQYF.

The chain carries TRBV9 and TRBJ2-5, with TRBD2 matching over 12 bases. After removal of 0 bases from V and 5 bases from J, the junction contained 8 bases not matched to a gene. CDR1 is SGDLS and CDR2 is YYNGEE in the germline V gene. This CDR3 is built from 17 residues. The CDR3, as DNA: TGTGCCAGCAGCGTAGGACTAGCGGGAGCCTCCGTGGAGACCCAGTACTTC. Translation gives CASSVGLAGASVETQYF.

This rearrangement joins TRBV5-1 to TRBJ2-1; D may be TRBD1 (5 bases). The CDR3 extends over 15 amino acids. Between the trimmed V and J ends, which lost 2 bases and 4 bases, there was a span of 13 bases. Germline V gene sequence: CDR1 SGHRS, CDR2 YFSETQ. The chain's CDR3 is CASSLEVGQYNEQFF. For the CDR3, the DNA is TGCGCCAGCAGCTTAGAAGTAGGACAATACAATGAGCAGTTCTTC.

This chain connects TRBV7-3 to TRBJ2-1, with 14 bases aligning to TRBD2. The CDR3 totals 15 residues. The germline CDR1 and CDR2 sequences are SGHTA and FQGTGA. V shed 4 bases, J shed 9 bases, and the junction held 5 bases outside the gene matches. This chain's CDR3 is CASSSRLAGGGEQFF. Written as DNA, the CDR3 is TGTGCCAGCAGCTCTCGACTAGCGGGAGGGGGTGAGCAGTTCTTC. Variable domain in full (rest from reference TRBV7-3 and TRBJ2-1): GAGVSQTPSNKVTEKGKYVELRCDPISGHTALYWYRQSLGQGPEFLIYFQGTGAADDSGLPNDRFFAVRPEGSVSTLKIQRTERGDSAVYLCASSSRLAGGGEQFFGPGTRLTVL.

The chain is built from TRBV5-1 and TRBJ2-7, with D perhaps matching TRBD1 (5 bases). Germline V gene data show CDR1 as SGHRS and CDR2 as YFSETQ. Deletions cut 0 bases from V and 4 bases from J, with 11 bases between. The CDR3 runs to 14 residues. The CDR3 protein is CASSLDTGFYEQYF. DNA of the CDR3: TGCGCCAGCAGCTTGGATACAGGATTTTACGAGCAGTACTTC.

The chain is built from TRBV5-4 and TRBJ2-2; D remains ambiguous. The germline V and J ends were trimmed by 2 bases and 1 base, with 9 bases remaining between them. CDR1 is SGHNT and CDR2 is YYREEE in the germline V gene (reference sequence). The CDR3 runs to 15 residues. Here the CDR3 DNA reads TGTGCCAGCAGCTTTCTCCCGATGAACACCGGGGAGCTGTTTTTT. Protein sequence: CASSFLPMNTGELFF.

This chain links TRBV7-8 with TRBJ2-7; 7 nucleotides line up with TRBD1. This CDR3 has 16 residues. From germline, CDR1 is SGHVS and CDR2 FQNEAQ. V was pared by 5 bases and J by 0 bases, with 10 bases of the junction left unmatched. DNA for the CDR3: TGTGCCAGCAGCCAGGACAGGCTAACGTACTCCTACGAGCAGTACTTC. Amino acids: CASSQDRLTYSYEQYF.

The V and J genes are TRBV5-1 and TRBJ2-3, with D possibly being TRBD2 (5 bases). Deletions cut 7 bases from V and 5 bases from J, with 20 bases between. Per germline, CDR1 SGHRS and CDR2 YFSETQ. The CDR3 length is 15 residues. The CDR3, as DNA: TGCGCCAGCGGACGGACTGCCTCCTCGGGAGATACGCAGTATTTT. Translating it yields CASGRTASSGDTQYF.

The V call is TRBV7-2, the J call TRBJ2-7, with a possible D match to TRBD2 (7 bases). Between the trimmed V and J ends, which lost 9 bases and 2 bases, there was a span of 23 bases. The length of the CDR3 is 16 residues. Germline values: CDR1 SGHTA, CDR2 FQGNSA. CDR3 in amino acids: CASTLAMGGGPYEQYF. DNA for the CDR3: TGTGCCAGTACTCTTGCAATGGGAGGGGGGCCCTACGAGCAGTACTTC.

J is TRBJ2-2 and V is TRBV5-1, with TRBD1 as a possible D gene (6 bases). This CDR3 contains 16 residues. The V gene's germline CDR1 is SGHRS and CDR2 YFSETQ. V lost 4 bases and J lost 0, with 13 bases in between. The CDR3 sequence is CASSPRWTANTGELFF. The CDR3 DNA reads TGCGCCAGCAGCCCCCGATGGACAGCGAACACCGGGGAGCTGTTTTTT.

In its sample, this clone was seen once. The CDR3 here is CASSPAYEQYF. The DNA of the CDR3 is TGTGCCAGCTCACCAGCCTACGAGCAGTACTTC. The chain joins TRBV18 to TRBJ2-7, with unresolved D. Trimming took off 2 bases at V and 2 bases at J, with 1 base between the two ends. CDR3 length equals 11 residues. Germline V gene sequence: CDR1 KGHSH, CDR2 LQKENI.

The CDR3 region is CASSLRIGARETQYF. In nucleotides, the CDR3 is TGTGCCAGCAGCTTAAGAATAGGGGCCAGGGAGACCCAGTACTTC. V is TRBV7-3 and J is TRBJ2-5, with a possible D match to TRBD1 (5 bases). Trimming removed 1 base at V and 5 bases at J, with 14 bases between. Germline V gene data show CDR1 as SGHTA and CDR2 as FQGTGA. This CDR3 is 15 amino acids long.

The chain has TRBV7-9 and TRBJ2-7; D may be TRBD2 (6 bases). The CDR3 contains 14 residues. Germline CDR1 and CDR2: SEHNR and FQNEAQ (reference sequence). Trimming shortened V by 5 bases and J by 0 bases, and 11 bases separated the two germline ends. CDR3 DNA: TGTGCCAGCAGCCGGGAGCGGACCTCCTACGAGCAGTACTTC. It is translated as CASSRERTSYEQYF.

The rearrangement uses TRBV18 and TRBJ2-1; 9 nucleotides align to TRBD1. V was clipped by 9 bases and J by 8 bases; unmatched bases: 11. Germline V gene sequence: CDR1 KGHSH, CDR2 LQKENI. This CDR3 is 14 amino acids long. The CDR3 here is CASHGQGHSDEQFF. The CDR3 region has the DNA TGTGCCAGTCATGGACAGGGGCATTCGGATGAGCAGTTCTTC.